Each of the 25 T cell receptor beta chains below was sequenced from the same sample in a study of T-cell reconstitution after alpha-beta-depleted transplantation in children. It was with unique molecular identifiers that the TCRbeta library was prepared. TCRdb independently ran MiXCR on the PCR reads; one entry per CDR3 protein. There are about 4,200 distinct CDR3 sequences in the sample; approximately 19% occur only once, and approximately 51% lies in the top ten. The sequencing used PBMCs, mostly from graft donor cells, collected 180 days after TCRalphabeta/CD19-depleted stem cell transplant. All receptors derive from a male patient under 10 years old who had a stem cell transplant for acute lymphoblastic leukemia, so the T cells may come from the graft donor.

This clonotype was seen many times. The gene calls are TRBV7-9 and TRBJ2-4, with 8 bases aligning to TRBD2. The germline CDR1 and CDR2 sequences are SEHNR and FQNEAQ (reference sequence). After removal of 5 bases from V and 9 bases from J, the junction contained 15 bases not matched to a gene. CDR3 size: 16 residues. CDR3 region: CASSPIGAAGGGIQYF. CDR3 nucleotides: TGTGCCAGCAGCCCGATAGGTGCGGCGGGAGGTGGCATTCAGTACTTC.

Ten or more counts support this clonotype. CDR3 coding DNA: TGCGCCAGCAGCTTACAGGGGCTCCCCTATCAGCCCCAGCATTTT. Residues: CASSLQGLPYQPQHF. The J gene is TRBJ1-5, the V gene TRBV5-1; 7 nucleotides agree with TRBD1. After removal of 2 bases from V and 5 bases from J, the junction contained 7 bases not matched to a gene. CDR1 is SGHRS, CDR2 YFSETQ, per germline. The CDR3 length is 15 residues.

The table lists this clonotype with many counts. V and J are TRBV7-9 and TRBJ2-7; perhaps TRBD2 as D (6 bases). Germline CDR1 and CDR2: SEHNR and FQNEAQ (reference sequence). With 2 bases removed from V and 2 bases from J, the gap between germline ends came to 19 bases. CDR3 size: 17 residues. CDR3 coding DNA: TGTGCCAGCAGCTTATTACCCCTCTTAGCGGCCCCCTACGAGCAGTACTTC. Protein sequence: CASSLLPLLAAPYEQYF.

This clonotype is medium-sized. The chain employs TRBV7-9 and TRBJ1-3; 8 bases fit TRBD1. Looked up from germline, CDR1 is SEHNR and CDR2 is FQNEAQ (reference sequence). The ends lost 4 bases at V and 4 bases at J; junction bases unmatched: 9. This CDR3 contains 16 residues. DNA of the CDR3: TGTGCCAGCAGCTCCCGCGGACAGGGCAAGGGAAACACCATATATTTT. Translating it yields CASSSRGQGKGNTIYF.

The rearrangement links TRBV7-7 to TRBJ2-3; the match to TRBD2 covers 16 bases. V lost 2 bases and J lost 5; bases outside the gene matches: 7. The germline gives CDR1 SSHAT, CDR2 FNYEAQ (reference sequence). The CDR3 spans 18 residues. CDR3 bases: TGTGCCAGCAGCTTACCCGGGACTAGCGGGGGGGCCAAAGATACGCAGTATTTT. This gives the protein CASSLPGTSGGAKDTQYF.

This clonotype was picked up many times. This chain links TRBV7-9 with TRBJ1-1; D not certain. The V gene lost 1 base and the J gene lost 1 base, with 4 bases spanning the gap. The CDR3 is made up of 13 amino acids. Germline V gene data show CDR1 as SEHNR and CDR2 as FQNEAQ (reference sequence). The CDR3 DNA sequence: TGTGCCAGCAGCTTAGTAGAGAACACTGAAGCTTTCTTT. It is translated as CASSLVENTEAFF.

This clonotype was seen ten or more times. V and J are TRBV2 and TRBJ2-3; a possible D gene is TRBD2 (5 bases). CDR1 and CDR2 (germline): SNHLY, FYNNEI. Trimming shortened V by 8 bases and J by 2 bases, and 11 bases separated the two germline ends. The CDR3 length is 13 residues. The CDR3 DNA reads TGTGCCAGCGGAGGACTTTACACAGATACGCAGTATTTT. Encoded protein: CASGGLYTDTQYF.

This clonotype came up many times. The CDR3, as DNA: TGTGCCAGCAGTTCTCAGGGACTCTCTGGAAACACCATATATTTT. Protein sequence: CASSSQGLSGNTIYF. This chain joins TRBV12-3 or TRBV12-4 and TRBJ1-3; the D gene is possibly TRBD1 (5 bases). The V end was cut by 4 bases, the J end by 0 bases, with 10 bases between. This CDR3 has 15 amino acids.

Many counts were recorded for this clonotype. The chain uses TRBV5-1 and TRBJ2-7, with 12 bases identical to TRBD2. The CDR3 runs to 15 residues. Trimming removed 0 bases from V and 6 bases from J; junction bases left unmatched: 4. CDR1 is SGHRS and CDR2 is YFSETQ in the germline V gene. The CDR3 sequence is CASSLGLAGDSEQYF. Here the CDR3 DNA reads TGCGCCAGCAGCTTGGGACTAGCGGGAGACAGCGAGCAGTACTTC. The entire variable domain, with the rest obtained from reference TRBV5-1 and TRBJ2-7, is as follows: KAGVTQTPRYLIKTRGQQVTLSCSPISGHRSVSWYQQTPGQGLQFLFEYFSETQRNKGNFPGRFSGRQFSNSRSEMNVSTLELGDSALYLCASSLGLAGDSEQYFGPGTRLTVT.

At least ten counts were recorded for this clonotype. The chain links TRBV6-5 to TRBJ1-2, with a tentative D call TRBD1 (5 bases). Germline values: CDR1 MNHEY, CDR2 SVGAGI. The CDR3 loop spans 15 amino acids. The V and J ends lost 2 bases and 6 bases respectively, with 16 bases between them. The CDR3 protein is CASSYGRGNYDGYTF. CDR3 nucleotide sequence: TGTGCCAGCAGTTACGGGCGGGGGAACTACGATGGCTACACCTTC.

This clonotype appeared many times. The genes are TRBV20-1 and TRBJ1-5, with TRBD1 matching over 8 bases. From germline, CDR1 is DFQATT and CDR2 SNEGSKA (reference sequence). V dropped 3 bases and J dropped 5; count of bases not matched to a gene: 0. The CDR3 has 12 amino acids. CDR3: CSARTGDQPQHF. CDR3 sequence (DNA): TGCAGTGCTAGGACAGGGGATCAGCCCCAGCATTTT.

This chain links TRBV12-3 or TRBV12-4 with TRBJ2-5, with D unclear. Trimming left V 5 bases short and J 1 base short, with 11 bases between. This CDR3 is built from 14 residues. In DNA, the CDR3 is TGTGCCAGCAGTCCTACTAACTCCCAAGAGACCCAGTACTTC. Protein sequence: CASSPTNSQETQYF.

This clonotype was found many times. V gene TRBV11-2 combines with J gene TRBJ2-2; D is unclear. The germline V and J ends were trimmed by 5 bases and 4 bases, with 11 bases remaining between them. The CDR3 consists of 14 residues. Per germline, CDR1 SGHAT and CDR2 FQNNGV. For the CDR3, the DNA is TGTGCCAGCAGCATGACGGCCAGCACCGGGGAGCTGTTTTTT. It is translated as CASSMTASTGELFF.

This clonotype was picked up many times. The chain is built from TRBV3-1 and TRBJ1-1; no clear D gene. The CDR3 spans 17 residues. CDR1 and CDR2 from the germline V gene are LGHDT and YNNKEL (reference sequence). Trimming pared 4 bases from V and 1 base from J, leaving 19 bases between. DNA for the CDR3: TGTGCCAGCAGCCCCAAACACGACACCCTTTGGAACACTGAAGCTTTCTTT. It specifies CASSPKHDTLWNTEAFF.

This clonotype was seen at least ten times. The genes are TRBV29-1 and TRBJ1-1; 8 positions agree with TRBD1. The CDR3 contains 13 residues. In germline, CDR1 is SQVTM, CDR2 ANQGSEA. V shed 4 bases, J shed 4 bases, and the junction held 5 bases outside the gene matches. The CDR3 here is CSVATGVSTEAFF. CDR3 in DNA: TGCAGCGTTGCGACAGGGGTGAGCACTGAAGCTTTCTTT.

This clonotype was detected only once. The V gene is TRBV5-1, the J gene TRBJ2-2; D not resolved. V was trimmed by 0 bases and J by 8 bases, leaving 11 bases between them. Per germline, CDR1 SGHRS and CDR2 YFSETQ. The CDR3 sequence is 14 residues long. DNA of the CDR3: TGCGCCAGCAGCTTGGATGGGTCGTGGGGGGAGCTGTTTTTT. This gives the protein CASSLDGSWGELFF.

The V call is TRBV30, the J call TRBJ1-1, with a tentative D call TRBD1 (5 bases). This CDR3 region has 11 residues. CDR1 is GTSNPN and CDR2 is SVGIG in the germline V gene (reference sequence). Trimming shortened V by 6 bases and J by 3 bases, and 8 bases separated the two germline ends. The CDR3 loop reads CACQGYTEAFF. CDR3 bases: TGTGCCTGCCAGGGTTACACTGAAGCTTTCTTT.

In this sample, this clonotype turned up many times. The J gene is TRBJ2-1, the V gene TRBV5-1; 8 bases align to TRBD2. The CDR3 length is 13 residues. J lost 13 bases, V lost 0 bases, and 6 bases had no gene match. Germline CDR1 is SGHRS and CDR2 is YFSETQ. The CDR3 DNA is TGCGCCAGCAGCTTGGAAGCTAGCGGGCCTCAGTTCTTC. This sequence encodes CASSLEASGPQFF.

The chain uses TRBV20-1 and TRBJ1-2; unclear D gene. The germline V gene has CDR1 DFQATT and CDR2 SNEGSKA (reference sequence). Trimming removed 3 bases from V and 6 bases from J, with 20 bases in between. This CDR3 is built from 15 residues. CDR3 bases: TGCAGTGCTAGCCCTCCTTGGGAGAACGAGGATGGCTACACCTTC. Translated: CSASPPWENEDGYTF.

This clonotype was detected many times. The rearrangement uses TRBV6-5 and TRBJ1-5; D remains ambiguous. V dropped 0 bases and J dropped 4 bases, with 13 bases sitting between them. The CDR3 extends over 16 amino acids. CDR1 and CDR2 from the germline V gene are MNHEY and SVGAGI. The CDR3 sequence is CASSYSPPAINQPQHF. The CDR3 nucleotides are TGTGCCAGCAGTTACTCCCCCCCTGCTATAAATCAGCCCCAGCATTTT.

This clonotype was recorded at least ten times. The V gene is TRBV7-9, the J gene TRBJ1-5; no definite D call. The V and J ends lost 5 bases and 5 bases respectively, with 7 bases between them. The CDR3 has 12 amino acids. Germline V lookup: CDR1 SEHNR, CDR2 FQNEAQ (reference sequence). The CDR3 coding sequence is TGTGCCAGCAGCCTCGATTATCAGCCCCAGCATTTT. This translates into CASSLDYQPQHF.

Ten or more counts support this clonotype. The V call is TRBV7-9, the J call TRBJ2-1, with 9 nucleotides matching TRBD2. Germline V gives CDR1 SEHNR, CDR2 FQNEAQ (reference sequence). The CDR3 extends over 14 amino acids. V was clipped by 3 bases and J by 3 bases; unmatched bases: 0. CDR3 nucleotides: TGTGCCAGCAGCTTTAGCGGGAGCTACAATGAGCAGTTCTTC. This translates into CASSFSGSYNEQFF.

The CDR3 spells CSATGTMGTEAFF. DNA for the CDR3: TGCAGTGCTACCGGGACAATGGGGACTGAAGCTTTCTTT. V usage is TRBV20-1 and J usage is TRBJ1-1; tentative D call: TRBD1 (6 bases). The CDR3 has 13 amino acids. V was trimmed by 4 bases and J by 5 bases, leaving 14 bases between them. The V gene's germline CDR1 is DFQATT and CDR2 SNEGSKA (reference sequence).

This clonotype was detected ten times or more. V and J are TRBV12-3 or TRBV12-4 and TRBJ2-5, with a possible D match to TRBD2 (6 bases). CDR3 length: 14 residues. The ends were cut back, 5 bases at V and 2 bases at J, with 12 bases in the middle. The CDR3 reads CASSLLSGQETQYF. In nucleotides, the CDR3 is TGTGCCAGCAGTCTCCTTAGCGGACAAGAGACCCAGTACTTC.

By its share, this clonotype is medium-sized (0.01 to 0.1%). This chain connects TRBV29-1 to TRBJ2-7, with TRBD1 matching 7 bases. The CDR3 contains 15 residues. The germline gives CDR1 SQVTM, CDR2 ANQGSEA. Germline trimming cut 6 bases from V and 3 bases from J; bases unmatched to any gene: 14. CDR3 region: CSVRDPPGQNYEQYF. The CDR3 coding sequence is TGCAGCGTCAGGGATCCGCCGGGACAGAACTACGAGCAGTACTTC.